This record looks at one T cell receptor (beta chain) sequence and its context. The antigen is not known. This PCR relied on a set of 60 Vbeta primers and 13 Jbeta primers. Measured with immunoSEQ multiplex PCR; TCRdb has only the in-frame clones, and not every one. The sample shows 150,000 to 200,000 clones, 79% of them seen only once. These data are taken from a study of cytomegalovirus exposure and HLA in healthy donors. Study at large: Among the approximately 410 genotyped donors, 70% to 85% were placed in the Caucasian-associated ancestry cluster.

The CDR3 length is 16 residues. Germline CDR1 MGHRA, CDR2 YSYEKL. Unmatched junction bases numbered 7, after V lost 3 bases and J lost 3 bases. Study-wide points: Previous analysis showed most TCR beta V segments were productive about 87% or about 30% of the time.

The clonotype was recovered from a woman aged 25 to 45 in good health and CMV-seropositive. The chain links TRBV4-1 to TRBJ2-7; 11 nucleotides agree with TRBD2. The sequenced material came from PBMCs. The CDR3 coding sequence is TGCGCCAGCAGCCAGCCGGTCGGGACTAGCGGCTACGAGCAGTACTTC. The encoded protein is CASSQPVGTSGYEQYF.